Listed here is a single TCR beta chain. From germline, CDR1 is GTSNPN and CDR2 SVGIG (reference sequence). V was cut by 4 bases and J by 6 bases, with 15 bases left in between. The CDR3 totals 13 residues. The sample originates from a study of blood T cell repertoires in COVID-19. Whole-study context: PBMCs, B-cell-depleted T cells, or T cells provided the cDNA or gDNA that made up the material.

Original analysis: The authors estimated nucleated cell counts from reference gene primer amplification. Some clones are missing from TCRdb's copy, which holds only in-frame ones; the method was immunoSEQ multiplex PCR. V and J calls and clone size follow that table, whereas D and trimming were derived from the DNA. The data contain almost 90,000 clones, 90% of them singletons. The clonotype comes from a man aged 18 to 29 with COVID-19, enrolled during active disease. The chain employs TRBV30 and TRBJ1-2, with TRBD1 as a possible D gene (6 bases). Sample: peripheral blood. The CDR3 protein is CAWTSGQSHGYTF. CDR3 coding DNA: TGTGCCTGGACCTCCGGACAGAGTCATGGCTACACCTTC.